This is a list of T cell receptor beta chains from one sample in a study of molecular identifiers for immune sequencing clone quantification. TCRdb re-derived calls from the PCR reads in MiXCR, one entry per CDR3 protein. The sample carries about 510,000 distinct CDR3 sequences, around a fifth recorded once. Sequences were obtained from naive CD8+ T cells from blood, with Jurkat cell RNA spiked in. These receptors were collected from a human donor in good health. Some libraries in this study had Jurkat cell RNA spiked in. Both conserved end residues are part of each CDR3. The D gene is left open where the match is weak. Part of the rows lack a size; the others show once, few, many or a class for expanded clones.

j_gene: TRBJ2-7; d_gene: -; abundance: many; v_gene: TRBV20-1; CDR3nt: TGCAGTGCTAGTTACGGCAGGGGTTACGAGCAGTACTTC; CDR3aa: CSASYGRGYEQYF
j_gene: TRBJ1-5; d_gene: -; abundance: -; v_gene: TRBV19; CDR3nt: TGTGCCAGTAGTATTGGGCAGTCCCCCGATCAGCCCCAGCATTTT; CDR3aa: CASSIGQSPDQPQHF
j_gene: TRBJ2-3; d_gene: TRBD2; abundance: few; v_gene: TRBV9; CDR3nt: TGTGCCAGCAGCGTTTTGGAGGGCCGGCTAGCGGGAGGGCCGAGTACGCAGTATTTT; CDR3aa: CASSVLEGRLAGGPSTQYF
j_gene: TRBJ2-5; d_gene: -; abundance: many; v_gene: TRBV15; CDR3nt: TGTGCCACCAGCAGAGATCGGAATACGGGCCTCCAAGAGACCCAGTACTTC; CDR3aa: CATSRDRNTGLQETQYF
j_gene: TRBJ2-1; d_gene: TRBD1; abundance: -; v_gene: TRBV27; CDR3nt: TGTGCCAGCAGTCTAACAGGGGGTTTGGGAGATGAGCAGTTCTTC; CDR3aa: CASSLTGGLGDEQFF
j_gene: TRBJ2-3; d_gene: TRBD2; abundance: many; v_gene: TRBV7-6; CDR3nt: TGTGCCAGCAGCTTAGTCTTAGCGGGAGCGGATACGCAGTATTTT; CDR3aa: CASSLVLAGADTQYF
j_gene: TRBJ2-3; d_gene: -; abundance: many; v_gene: TRBV11-2; CDR3nt: TGTGCCAGCAGCGGTCCGGGACCCGTATTTTTGGATACGCAGTATTTT; CDR3aa: CASSGPGPVFLDTQYF
j_gene: TRBJ2-1; d_gene: -; abundance: -; v_gene: TRBV11-2; CDR3nt: TGTGCCAGCAGCTTCGGTGGGACCAGCTCCTACAATGAGCAGTTCTTC; CDR3aa: CASSFGGTSSYNEQFF
j_gene: TRBJ2-7; d_gene: -; abundance: few; v_gene: TRBV12-5; CDR3nt: TGTGCTAGTGGTTTGGCGGGGTCCTACGAGCAGTACTTC; CDR3aa: CASGLAGSYEQYF
j_gene: TRBJ2-2; d_gene: -; abundance: many; v_gene: TRBV9; CDR3nt: TGTGCCAGCAGCCCTTCGTCCGGAACCGGGGAGCTGTTTTTT; CDR3aa: CASSPSSGTGELFF
j_gene: TRBJ2-7; d_gene: TRBD2; abundance: many; v_gene: TRBV20-1; CDR3nt: TGCAGTGCTAGCGAGGGACTAGCGGGAGACAGATCCTACGAGCAGTACTTC; CDR3aa: CSASEGLAGDRSYEQYF
j_gene: TRBJ2-7; d_gene: -; abundance: -; v_gene: TRBV4-3; CDR3nt: TGCGCCAGCAGCCAAGGTTCAGGGAGTGGAGAGCAGTACTTC; CDR3aa: CASSQGSGSGEQYF
j_gene: TRBJ1-4; d_gene: -; abundance: -; v_gene: TRBV7-2; CDR3nt: TGTGCCAGCAGCCTAGCAGTCGGCGAAAAACTGTTTTTT; CDR3aa: CASSLAVGEKLFF
j_gene: TRBJ2-7; d_gene: TRBD1; abundance: -; v_gene: TRBV2; CDR3nt: TGTGCCAGCAGTCAAGGGACAGCCTACGAGCGGTACTTC; CDR3aa: CASSQGTAYERYF
j_gene: TRBJ2-5; d_gene: -; abundance: many; v_gene: TRBV4-3; CDR3nt: TGCGCCAGCAGCCACCACCTCCAGACAGATAAGACCCAGTACTTC; CDR3aa: CASSHHLQTDKTQYF
j_gene: TRBJ2-5; d_gene: -; abundance: few; v_gene: TRBV28; CDR3nt: TGTGCCAGCAGAGAACCAGAGAAAGAGACCCAGTACTTC; CDR3aa: CASREPEKETQYF
j_gene: TRBJ1-1; d_gene: -; abundance: few; v_gene: TRBV12-3/TRBV12-4; CDR3nt: TGTGCCAGCAGTATGTTGGCGGGCCCTGAAGCTTTCTTT; CDR3aa: CASSMLAGPEAFF
j_gene: TRBJ1-1; d_gene: -; abundance: many; v_gene: TRBV7-9; CDR3nt: TGTGCCAGCAGCTCTCAGGTGAACACTGAAGCTTTCTTT; CDR3aa: CASSSQVNTEAFF
j_gene: TRBJ2-7; d_gene: -; abundance: few; v_gene: TRBV20-1; CDR3nt: TGCAGTGCTAGAGATCCGCTGCTAGCGTACTTCGAGCAGTACTTC; CDR3aa: CSARDPLLAYFEQYF
j_gene: TRBJ2-2; d_gene: TRBD2; abundance: many; v_gene: TRBV20-1; CDR3nt: TGCAGTGCTTATCTAGCGGTCGCGAACACCGGGGAGCTGTTTTTT; CDR3aa: CSAYLAVANTGELFF
j_gene: TRBJ2-2; d_gene: TRBD1; abundance: -; v_gene: TRBV7-6; CDR3nt: TGTGCCAGCTCCGACAGGGAGAACACCGGGGAGCTGTTTTTT; CDR3aa: CASSDRENTGELFF
j_gene: TRBJ2-1; d_gene: -; abundance: few; v_gene: TRBV6-2/TRBV6-3; CDR3nt: TGTGCCAGCACCCGTGACCGGGGGGCCGAGCAGTTCTTC; CDR3aa: CASTRDRGAEQFF
j_gene: TRBJ2-7; d_gene: TRBD2; abundance: many; v_gene: TRBV5-1; CDR3nt: TGCGCCAGCAGCTTAGAGCTAGCGGCGCCCCCCTACGAGCAGTACTTC; CDR3aa: CASSLELAAPPYEQYF
j_gene: TRBJ1-5; d_gene: -; abundance: few; v_gene: TRBV7-9; CDR3nt: TGTGCCAGCAGTGAAAGAGAGGGGGATCAGCCCCAGCATTTT; CDR3aa: CASSEREGDQPQHF
j_gene: TRBJ2-7; d_gene: TRBD2; abundance: -; v_gene: TRBV6-1; CDR3nt: TGTGTCAGCAGTGAAGTTGCAGCGGGGATCTACGAGCAGTACTTC; CDR3aa: CVSSEVAAGIYEQYF
j_gene: TRBJ2-1; d_gene: -; abundance: -; v_gene: TRBV27; CDR3nt: TGTGCCAGCAGTTTCTGGGCGGACAATGAGCAGTTCTTC; CDR3aa: CASSFWADNEQFF
j_gene: TRBJ1-1; d_gene: -; abundance: many; v_gene: TRBV19; CDR3nt: TGTGCCAGTAGTATAAGCGAGAACACTGAAGCTTTCTTT; CDR3aa: CASSISENTEAFF
j_gene: TRBJ2-1; d_gene: TRBD2; abundance: few; v_gene: TRBV5-1; CDR3nt: TGCGCCAGCAGCGGGGGGAGCGGGGGCTACAATGAGCAGTTCTTC; CDR3aa: CASSGGSGGYNEQFF
j_gene: TRBJ1-5; d_gene: TRBD1; abundance: few; v_gene: TRBV5-6; CDR3nt: TGTGCCAGCAGCTTGGGGCAGGGGGCCCAGCATTTT; CDR3aa: CASSLGQGAQHF
j_gene: TRBJ2-2; d_gene: TRBD1; abundance: few; v_gene: TRBV12-3/TRBV12-4; CDR3nt: TGTGCCAGCAGAGCTGACAGGGCCGGGGAGCTGTTTTTT; CDR3aa: CASRADRAGELFF
j_gene: TRBJ1-5; d_gene: TRBD1; abundance: many; v_gene: TRBV4-1; CDR3nt: TGCGCCAGCAGCAGGGGGCAGGGTCAGCCCCAGCATTTT; CDR3aa: CASSRGQGQPQHF
j_gene: TRBJ2-3; d_gene: TRBD2; abundance: -; v_gene: TRBV20-1; CDR3nt: TGCAGTGCTAGAGTCGCGGGGGGGCATCCTGGCACAGATACGCAGTATTTT; CDR3aa: CSARVAGGHPGTDTQYF
j_gene: TRBJ2-7; d_gene: -; abundance: many; v_gene: TRBV25-1; CDR3nt: TGTGCCAGCAGTGAACCCGGGACGGAGAACTCCTACGAGCAGTACTTC; CDR3aa: CASSEPGTENSYEQYF
j_gene: TRBJ2-1; d_gene: -; abundance: few; v_gene: TRBV4-1; CDR3nt: TGCGCCAGCAGCCAAGATGTTGGGGGGTCGGGCAATGAGCAGTTCTTC; CDR3aa: CASSQDVGGSGNEQFF
j_gene: TRBJ1-1; d_gene: -; abundance: -; v_gene: TRBV20-1; CDR3nt: TGCAGTGTTTTTCAGTGGGACATGAACACTGAAGCTTTCTTT; CDR3aa: CSVFQWDMNTEAFF
j_gene: TRBJ2-2; d_gene: -; abundance: many; v_gene: TRBV7-9; CDR3nt: TGTGCCAGCAGCTTTTCCGGGACACTAAACACCGGGGAGCTGTTTTTT; CDR3aa: CASSFSGTLNTGELFF
j_gene: TRBJ2-1; d_gene: TRBD1; abundance: many; v_gene: TRBV7-2; CDR3nt: TGTGCCAGCAGCGAGGACAGGGGGCTCTACAATGAGCAGTTCTTC; CDR3aa: CASSEDRGLYNEQFF
j_gene: TRBJ2-5; d_gene: TRBD2; abundance: many; v_gene: TRBV29-1; CDR3nt: TGCAGCGTTGAAAACGGGGGGGCAGGAGAGACCCAGTACTTC; CDR3aa: CSVENGGAGETQYF
j_gene: TRBJ2-1; d_gene: TRBD2; abundance: -; v_gene: TRBV7-9; CDR3nt: TGTGCCAGCAGCACCGCATTAGCGGGAATGTTGTTCTTC; CDR3aa: CASSTALAGMLFF
j_gene: TRBJ1-2; d_gene: TRBD1; abundance: few; v_gene: TRBV7-8; CDR3nt: TGTGCCAGCAGCTTATGGGGACAGGGCTATGGCTACACCTTC; CDR3aa: CASSLWGQGYGYTF
j_gene: TRBJ2-7; d_gene: -; abundance: -; v_gene: TRBV20-1; CDR3nt: TGCAGTGCTAATCTATGCGAGCAGTACTTC; CDR3aa: CSANLCEQYF
j_gene: TRBJ1-5; d_gene: -; abundance: -; v_gene: TRBV12-3/TRBV12-4; CDR3nt: TGTGCCAGCAGCAGCTCCGGGAGACGCAATCAGCCCCAGCATTTT; CDR3aa: CASSSSGRRNQPQHF
j_gene: TRBJ2-7; d_gene: TRBD1; abundance: few; v_gene: TRBV7-9; CDR3nt: TGTGCCAGCAGCTACCAGCTCTACGGACAGGGGCTTGGGATCGAGCAGTACTTC; CDR3aa: CASSYQLYGQGLGIEQYF
j_gene: TRBJ2-7; d_gene: -; abundance: few; v_gene: TRBV4-1; CDR3nt: TGCGCCAGCAGCCAATCCGGGACATCAATTTCGGGCTACGAGCAGTACTTC; CDR3aa: CASSQSGTSISGYEQYF
j_gene: TRBJ2-5; d_gene: -; abundance: many; v_gene: TRBV7-6; CDR3nt: TGTGCCAGCAGCTTAGTTTGGGCGCCGAATGAGACCCAGTACTTC; CDR3aa: CASSLVWAPNETQYF
j_gene: TRBJ1-2; d_gene: -; abundance: -; v_gene: TRBV19; CDR3nt: TGTGCCAGTAGTGGGGAGGGAAACTATGGCTACGCCTTC; CDR3aa: CASSGEGNYGYAF
j_gene: TRBJ1-1; d_gene: -; abundance: many; v_gene: TRBV12-3/TRBV12-4; CDR3nt: TGTGCCAGCAGTTTCCCGTTCACTGAAGCTTTCTTT; CDR3aa: CASSFPFTEAFF
j_gene: TRBJ1-6; d_gene: -; abundance: few; v_gene: TRBV27; CDR3nt: TGTGCCAGCAGTTTCACGACAAATTCACCCCTCCACTTT; CDR3aa: CASSFTTNSPLHF
j_gene: TRBJ2-3; d_gene: TRBD2; abundance: few; v_gene: TRBV12-3/TRBV12-4; CDR3nt: TGTGCCAGCAGCGTGACTAGCGGGAGTAACTCAGATACGCAGTATTTT; CDR3aa: CASSVTSGSNSDTQYF
j_gene: TRBJ2-3; d_gene: -; abundance: few; v_gene: TRBV20-1; CDR3nt: TGCAGTGCTGGAGATTTAAGGGGGGAGGACACAGATACGCAGTATTTT; CDR3aa: CSAGDLRGEDTDTQYF
j_gene: TRBJ2-5; d_gene: -; abundance: few; v_gene: TRBV11-3; CDR3nt: TGTGCCAGCAGCTTAGGACAGGGAGGGGAACAAGAGACCCAGTACTTC; CDR3aa: CASSLGQGGEQETQYF
j_gene: TRBJ1-1; d_gene: TRBD1; abundance: many; v_gene: TRBV27; CDR3nt: TGTGCCAGCAGTTTACCAGGGGGCACTGAAGCTTTCTTT; CDR3aa: CASSLPGGTEAFF
j_gene: TRBJ1-1; d_gene: TRBD1; abundance: many; v_gene: TRBV7-9; CDR3nt: TGTGCCAGCAGCTCCGGGGACAGGGGGCAGAACACTGAAGCTTTCTTT; CDR3aa: CASSSGDRGQNTEAFF